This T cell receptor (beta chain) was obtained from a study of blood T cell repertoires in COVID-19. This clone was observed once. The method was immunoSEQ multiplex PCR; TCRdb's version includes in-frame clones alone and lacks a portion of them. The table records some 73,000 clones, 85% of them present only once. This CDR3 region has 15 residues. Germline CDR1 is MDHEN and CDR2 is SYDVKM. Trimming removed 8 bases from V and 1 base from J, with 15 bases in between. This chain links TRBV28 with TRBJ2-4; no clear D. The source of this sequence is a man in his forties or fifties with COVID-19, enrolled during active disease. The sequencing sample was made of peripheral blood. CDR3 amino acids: CASSSGFSAKNIQYF. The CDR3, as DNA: TGTGCCAGCTCTTCGGGTTTCTCGGCCAAAAACATTCAGTACTTC.